The source of this T cell receptor (beta chain) is a study of T cell responses to AZD1222 COVID-19 vaccine (dated by TCRdb to about 2021). With respect to the entire study: AZD1222 recipients with second doses at about 4 weeks or about 12 weeks were pooled, because spike-specific TCR depth and breadth did not differ between schedules. A total of over 230 trial participants underwent TCR sequencing, of whom 207 had received two doses of AZD1222 and roughly 26 had received two doses of the MenACWY control vaccine. Trial participants were enrolled by age into subgroups of 18-55, 56-69 and 70-plus years, and around 140, 26 and 57 TCR-sequenced participants, respectively, were included in these subgroups. What the authors observed across the whole study: Conclusions about previously exposed vaccinees are limited because only six or seven AZD1222 recipients were SARS-CoV-2 seropositive at baseline. In the small 56-69-year group, the increase in depth fell short of significance, most likely because of low power. The vaccine-associated CD4 TCRs covered the entire spike protein, and the dominant responses fell in regions 160-218 and 743-854. Reportedly, close to half of the unique spike-specific TCRs recognized epitopes lying outside the regions that are mutated in the B.1.351 and B.1.1.7 variants. Because no day 14 peak-response samples were available, the repertoires could be characterized only after the peak T cell response. Most participants were white British and females outnumbered males, and the authors suggested that clonal diversity may have been underestimated. Spike-specific TCR breadth and depth rose significantly after two AZD1222 doses compared with day 0 and with MenACWY recipients.

This clone appeared once. It lacks a known antigen. Base qualities are missing; no much larger clone stands one base away. What the time point label conveys for this sample: baseline before first vaccination. Vaccinee samples came from UK trials COV001 and COV002, including a single-blind randomized controlled phase 2/3 trial of AZD1222 (ChAdOx1 nCoV-19) in healthy adults. Trial participant PBMC samples were collected at day 0 and day 28 after the second dose for TCRbeta chain sequencing. The CDR3 regions of human TCRbeta chains were analyzed by immunosequencing. For the original study's pipeline: Repertoire TCRs were checked for matches against a reference library of SARS-CoV-2-specific TCRs that had been generated using the MIRA antigen-specificity platform. Breadth meant the fraction of unique TCRs that were SARS-CoV-2-associated, whereas depth meant the fraction of total T cells that were SARS-CoV-2-associated. Using the MIRA data, every spike-specific TCR was mapped to the spike region that the TCR reacted to and assigned to either a CD4 or a CD8 class. Log10-transformed breadth and depth values were compared by one-way ANOVA with Sidak's multiple comparisons tests. In TCRdb, the immuneACCESS table is reduced to in-frame sequences with V and J assigned. These tables do not hold every clone; where another copy was compared, an unresolved V gene accounts for under half, and the others remain unexplained. The D gene and trimming were derived from the DNA, and the V and J assignments and clone size from that table. The sample records about 130,000 clones, about 90% of which are singletons. The ten largest clones add up to 1.5% to 2% of the sample.

The sequences come from peripheral blood, collected on day 0 of AZD1222 vaccination. The clonotype was recovered from an adult in good health.

The CDR3 region: CASSPTGNGHTEAFF. The bases read TGTGCCAGCTCACCGACAGGGAATGGGCACACTGAAGCTTTCTTT. Recombination linked TRBV18 to TRBJ1-1; TRBD1 fits 7 bases in the junction. The CDR3 has 15 amino acids, counting the end cysteine and phenylalanine. The read is trimmed to its CDR3 DNA, 45 bases read in frame from base 1. Looking up the germline V gene yields CDR1 KGHSH and CDR2 LQKENI. After removal of 3 bases from V and 3 bases from J, the junction retains 7 bases not matched to a gene.